Listed below are T cell receptor beta chains from one sample, sequenced in a study of CD8+ T cells in alopecia areata. Clones were sequenced by immunoSEQ multiplex PCR, and TCRdb holds only the in-frame ones, with some missing. In the table there are fewer than 150,000 clones, 80% to 90% of which are singletons. Sequenced here: CD8+ T cells sorted from blood, sampled at week 4, from a patient treated with tofacitinib. These receptors all come from a human donor with alopecia areata. The CDR3 runs from the conserved cysteine through the conserved F or W.

v_gene | CDR3aa
TRBV27 | CASSFWGNTEAFF
TRBV29-1 | CSVEFQGYEQYF
TRBV4-2 | CASSHRTAATYEQYF
TRBV7-9 | CASDETEGETQYF
TRBV5-8 | CASSWLPGPKGETQYF
TRBV30 | CAWSVAGGLDTQYF
TRBV9 | CASSVTVQANTGELFF
TRBV18 | CASTDRGLLGYEQYF
TRBV30 | CAWSVAGGVNEQFF
TRBV27 | CASSLGGTGNYGYTF
TRBV4-3 | CASSQDGTGSYSYNEQFF
TRBV9 | CASSGQGLGETQYF
TRBV6-5 | CASSPNSGQNSPLHF
TRBV29-1 | CSVWFTGELFF
TRBV6-5 | CASSYSGTGGSDEQFF
TRBV10-3 | CAIKEGVVDEQYF
TRBV6-6 | CASSSWTADTYEQYF
TRBV7-6 | CASSRSGVWETQYF
TRBV29-1 | CSVEDFYEQYF
TRBV4-1 | CASSPTGRSQETQYF
TRBV25-1 | CASSGHSNTEAFF
TRBV18 | CASSPGDRVGSYNEQFF
TRBV12-5 | CASGFTVAKNIQYF
TRBV27 | CASSYQGQGSYEQYF
TRBV9 | CASSVLRGLTSTDTQYF
TRBV6-5 | CASGDVARTEAFF
TRBV7-7 | CASSLGLQETQYF
TRBV7-6 | CASSLVKGQQETQYF
TRBV27 | CASSLSSGYFEQYF
TRBV7-2 | CASSIRDVGSYEQYF
TRBV4-3 | CASSPRTGPTTDTQYF
TRBV19 | CASSMTGQQFF
TRBV21-1 | CASSRTDVRGTDTQYF
TRBV12-5 | CASGLGNRDQETQYF
TRBV5-6 | CASSPGTLRGNEQFF
TRBV7-8 | CASSLSVPSGLAGYNEQFF
TRBV15 | CATNSAGGYTF
TRBV27 | CASSSLGQGGYYEQFF
TRBV6-1 | CASSDLEEETQYF
TRBV4-3 | CASSQDMGTSGGASQETQYF
TRBV6-6 | CASQDMRNEKLFF
TRBV6-6 | CASFRNGRLETQYF